This TCR beta chain originates from a study of blood T cell repertoires in COVID-19. The overall study: Samples of COVID-19 (acute and convalescent) were obtained from the United States, Italy and Spain. T cells, B-cell-depleted T cells, or PBMCs provided the cDNA or gDNA that served as material.

Germline V gives CDR1 SQVTM, CDR2 ANQGSEA. Trimming pared 3 bases from V and 9 bases from J, leaving 9 bases between. The CDR3 runs to 11 residues. Per the authors' pipeline: Nucleated cell number was recorded as an estimate derived from reference gene primer amplification. Clones were read by immunoSEQ multiplex PCR, and TCRdb kept only the in-frame ones, dropping some. Clone size and the V and J calls come from that table; the DNA yielded D and trimming. The sample lists some 240,000 clones; around 82% were seen once. This TCR was recovered from a woman between 70 and 85 years old with acute or convalescent COVID-19. The J gene is TRBJ2-1, the V gene TRBV29-1; maybe TRBD2 (5 bases). Sample: peripheral blood. The CDR3 protein is CSVEERVEQFF. The CDR3 DNA sequence: TGCAGCGTTGAGGAGAGGGTTGAGCAGTTCTTC.